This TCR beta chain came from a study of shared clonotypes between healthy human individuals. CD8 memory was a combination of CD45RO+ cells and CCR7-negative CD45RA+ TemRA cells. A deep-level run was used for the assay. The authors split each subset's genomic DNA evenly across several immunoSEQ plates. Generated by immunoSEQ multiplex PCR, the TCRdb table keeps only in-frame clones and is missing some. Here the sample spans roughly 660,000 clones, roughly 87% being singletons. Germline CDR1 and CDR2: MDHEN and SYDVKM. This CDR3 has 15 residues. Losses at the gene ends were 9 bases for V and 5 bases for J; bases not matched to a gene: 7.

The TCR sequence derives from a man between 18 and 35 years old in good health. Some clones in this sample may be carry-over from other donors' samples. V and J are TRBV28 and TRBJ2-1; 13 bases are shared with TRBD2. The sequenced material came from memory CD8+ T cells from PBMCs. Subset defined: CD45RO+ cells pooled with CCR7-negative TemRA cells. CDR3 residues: CASLIGTSGDNEQFF. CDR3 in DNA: TGTGCCAGTCTTATAGGGACTAGCGGGGACAATGAGCAGTTCTTC.